The 26 T cell receptor beta chains listed next were all sequenced from one sample in a study of blood T cells in healthy people across ages. The use of a sample-barcoded 5' primer and a J-beta primer mix characterized a second PCR of 7 to 11 cycles. TCRdb independently ran MiXCR on the 5' RACE reads; one entry per CDR3 protein. The repertoire holds fewer than 750,000 distinct CDR3 sequences, with around 52% as singletons. Input material: blood. Every receptor here comes from an elderly woman in good health.

This clonotype was counted ten times or more. The chain joins TRBV27 to TRBJ2-3; no firm D call. Trimming took off 2 bases at V and 3 bases at J, with 9 bases between the two ends. The germline CDR1 and CDR2 sequences are MNHEY and SMNVEV (reference sequence). The CDR3 covers 14 residues. The CDR3 region has the DNA TGTGCCAGCAGTTTAGTCTCCTGGACAGATACGCAGTATTTT. This translates into CASSLVSWTDTQYF.

The chain combines TRBV12-3 or TRBV12-4 with TRBJ2-1; 8 nucleotides line up with TRBD2. CDR3 size: 13 residues. V lost 3 bases to trimming and J lost 8 bases; unmatched junction nucleotides: 3. The CDR3 region has the DNA TGTGCCAGCAGTTTCGGGGGGGCGGATGAGCAGTTCTTC. Amino acid sequence: CASSFGGADEQFF.

This clonotype was counted at least ten times. This sequence joins TRBV6-5 and TRBJ2-7; 7 bases match TRBD1. V lost 5 bases and J lost 3; bases outside the gene matches: 7. This CDR3 is 14 amino acids long. The germline gives CDR1 MNHEY, CDR2 SVGAGI. The CDR3 reads CASSPHHRGYEQYF. CDR3 sequence (DNA): TGTGCCAGCAGTCCTCATCACAGGGGCTACGAGCAGTACTTC.

The chain couples TRBV4-2 to TRBJ1-1; no clear D gene. The CDR3 length is 15 residues. Between the trimmed V and J ends, which lost 4 bases and 5 bases, there was a span of 17 bases. Germline CDR1 and CDR2: LGHNA and YNFKEQ. The CDR3 sequence is CASSRMGEGGTEAFF. The CDR3 nucleotides are TGTGCCAGCAGCCGAATGGGTGAGGGAGGGACTGAAGCTTTCTTT.

Note on this clonotype: A much larger clone sits a single nucleotide away, making a read error possible. V gene TRBV27 combines with J gene TRBJ2-7; D possibly corresponds to TRBD1 (7 bases). The DNA matches TRBJ2-5 better at its end, which makes the J call doubtful. The CDR3 loop spans 17 amino acids. CDR1 and CDR2 (germline): MNHEY, SMNVEV (reference sequence). The CDR3 sequence is CAGSPQGGNRRTETQYF. The CDR3 DNA reads TGTGCCGGCAGCCCGCAGGGGGGAAACCGACGGACAGAGACCCAGTACTTC.

The genes are TRBV7-2 and TRBJ2-1; 15 nucleotides align to TRBD2. With V trimmed by 5 bases and J by 5 bases, 7 bases remained unmatched. Germline V gene sequence: CDR1 SGHTA, CDR2 FQGNSA. The CDR3 is 17 amino acids. CDR3 DNA: TGTGCCAGCAGCAGGACTAGCGGGGGGGTGGATAACAATGAGCAGTTCTTC. Its translation: CASSRTSGGVDNNEQFF.

This clonotype has a handful of counts. The chain couples TRBV7-9 to TRBJ2-1; TRBD1 aligns across 7 bases. Germline V gene data show CDR1 as SEHNR and CDR2 as FQNEAQ (reference sequence). Germline trimming cut 1 base from V and 8 bases from J; bases unmatched to any gene: 11. The CDR3 sequence is 16 residues long. This CDR3 is CASSLGRTGLGDEQFF. CDR3 coding DNA: TGTGCCAGCAGCTTAGGGAGGACAGGCCTGGGGGATGAGCAGTTCTTC.

The sample holds one count of this clonotype. V and J are TRBV9 and TRBJ1-2; D gene ambiguous. This CDR3 region has 14 residues. Trimming cost V 0 bases and J 5 bases, with 11 bases left between them. Germline values: CDR1 SGDLS, CDR2 YYNGEE. The CDR3 sequence is CASSVEVDKYGYTF. In DNA form, the CDR3 reads TGTGCCAGCAGCGTAGAAGTTGATAAATATGGCTACACCTTC.

On this clonotype: Since a much larger clone is just one base distant, this may be a read error. The J gene is TRBJ2-5, the V gene TRBV9, with TRBD2 matching over 9 bases. Germline V gene lookup returns CDR1 SGDLS and CDR2 YYNGEE. The V gene end was trimmed by 4 bases and the J gene end by 11 bases; junction bases not matched to a gene: 21. The CDR3 length is 17 residues. The CDR3 sequence is CASSQTEGGGGANEQYF. The DNA of the CDR3 is TGTGCCAGCAGCCAGACCGAGGGTGGCGGGGGGGCTAATGAGCAGTACTTC.

On this clonotype: One junction end does not reproduce the germline sequence, and a read error may be involved. The rearrangement uses TRBV10-3 and TRBJ2-7, with a weak D call TRBD1 (6 bases). Per the germline V gene, CDR1 is ENHRY and CDR2 is SYGVKD. The CDR3 totals 15 residues. This CDR3 is CTISDSPTGSHEQYF. DNA of the CDR3: TGTACCATCAGTGATTCGCCCACAGGGTCCCACGAGCAGTACTTC.

This clonotype has only one observation. This sequence joins TRBV10-3 and TRBJ2-4; 8 bases line up with TRBD1. The J call could be wrong; TRBJ2-7 is a better fit for the DNA end. The length of the CDR3 is 14 residues. CDR1 is ENHRY, CDR2 SYGVKD, per germline. CDR3 loop: CAIREGQGYYEQYF. The DNA of the CDR3 is TGTGCCATCAGGGAAGGACAGGGATACTACGAGCAGTACTTC.

As for this clonotype: A clone one base away is much larger, so this may be a read error. The rearrangement links TRBV24-1 to TRBJ2-7; TRBD2 matches 7 bases. The CDR3 is made up of 16 amino acids. With V trimmed by 5 bases and J by 7 bases, 16 bases remained unmatched. Germline CDR1 is KGHDR and CDR2 is SFDVKD. Written as DNA, the CDR3 is TGTGCCACCAGTGGACAGCGGGGCCTGACCTACAATGAGCAGTACTTC. Its translation is CATSGQRGLTYNEQYF.

The chain joins TRBV7-3 to TRBJ1-5; no clear D. The CDR3 has 13 residues. The V gene's germline CDR1 is SGHTA and CDR2 FQGTGA. V lost 5 bases and J 10 bases, leaving 15 bases between the germline ends. The CDR3 nucleotides are TGTGCCAGCAGCCTCGGACCGTATGCTCCCCAGCATTTT. Its translation is CASSLGPYAPQHF.

This rearrangement joins TRBV3-1 to TRBJ1-5; D remains unclear. In germline, CDR1 is LGHDT, CDR2 YNNKEL (reference sequence). The CDR3 contains 14 residues. V dropped 0 bases and J dropped 4 bases, with 7 bases sitting between them. The CDR3 nucleotides read TGTGCCAGCAGCCAAGAATATCGGAATCAGCCCCAGCATTTT. The encoded protein is CASSQEYRNQPQHF.

The chain carries TRBV28 and TRBJ2-1; D gene ambiguous. Germline V lookup: CDR1 MDHEN, CDR2 SYDVKM. V was cut by 6 bases and J by 9 bases, with 9 bases left in between. This CDR3 has 11 amino acids. In nucleotides, the CDR3 is TGTGCCAGCAGATTTGGCCCTGAGCAGTTCTTC. Translated: CASRFGPEQFF.

This clonotype was seen a handful of times. J is TRBJ2-3 and V is TRBV20-1; D may correspond to TRBD1 or TRBD2 (5 bases each). The V gene lost 2 bases and the J gene lost 1 base, with 13 bases spanning the gap. Germline loops: CDR1 DFQATT, CDR2 SNEGSKA (reference sequence). CDR3 length equals 15 residues. CDR3 amino acids: CSARSGDLRTDTQYF. The CDR3 coding sequence is TGCAGTGCTAGAAGTGGGGACCTGCGCACAGATACGCAGTATTTT.

Concerning this clonotype: A much larger clone lies a single base off, so this may be a read error. CDR3 in amino acids: CASSRASGGREQFF. The CDR3 DNA reads TGTGCCAGCAGCCGGGCTAGCGGGGGCCGCGAGCAGTTCTTC. The chain carries TRBV3-1 and TRBJ2-1, with 10 bases fitting TRBD2. Germline V gene lookup returns CDR1 LGHDT and CDR2 YNNKEL (reference sequence). Trimming at V came to 4 bases and at J to 10 bases, leaving 7 bases not matched to a gene. The CDR3 is 14 amino acids.

This clonotype was counted only a few times. This chain uses TRBV5-1 with TRBJ1-1; TRBD1 agrees at 10 bases. There are 17 residues in the CDR3. Looked up from germline, CDR1 is SGHRS and CDR2 is YFSETQ. Trimming at V came to 10 bases and at J to 3 bases, leaving 18 bases not matched to a gene. CDR3 sequence: CASFPGTGVPEDTEAFF. The CDR3 DNA reads as TGCGCCTCGTTTCCCGGGACAGGGGTCCCGGAGGACACTGAAGCTTTCTTT.

This clonotype was recorded at least ten times. The rearrangement links TRBV4-1 to TRBJ2-5; TRBD1 matches at 7 bases. V shed 4 bases and J 7 bases; nucleotides not matched to a gene: 9. The germline CDR1 and CDR2 sequences are MGHRA and YSYEKL. The CDR3 runs 14 residues. CDR3 DNA: TGCGCCAGCAGCCCCCAGACAGGGTTTGGGACCCAGTACTTC. Translating it yields CASSPQTGFGTQYF.

This rearrangement joins TRBV4-1 to TRBJ2-7; the match to TRBD1 covers 7 bases. There are 16 residues in the CDR3. CDR1 is MGHRA, CDR2 YSYEKL, per germline. Trimming removed 4 bases from V and 1 base from J; junction bases left unmatched: 10. The CDR3 is CASSLPRTGESYEQYF. CDR3 nucleotide sequence: TGCGCCAGCAGCCTCCCACGCACAGGGGAGTCCTACGAGCAGTACTTC.

V is TRBV11-2 and J is TRBJ2-7; the D gene is possibly TRBD2 (6 bases). Germline V gene sequence: CDR1 SGHAT, CDR2 FQNNGV. Trimming pared 0 bases from V and 3 bases from J, leaving 15 bases between. The CDR3 has 16 amino acids. This CDR3 reads CASSLDRGGSYYEQYF. CDR3 nucleotides: TGTGCCAGCAGCTTAGATCGTGGGGGGAGTTACTACGAGCAGTACTTC.

In this sample, this clonotype turned up many times. The V and J genes are TRBV20-1 and TRBJ1-2, with D unresolved. The CDR3 runs 11 residues. CDR1 and CDR2 from the germline V gene are DFQATT and SNEGSKA (reference sequence). V lost 6 bases and J lost 5, with 10 bases in between. CDR3: CSATDNYGYTF. The CDR3 DNA follows: TGCAGTGCCACGGATAATTATGGCTACACCTTC.

In this sample, this clonotype turned up a few times. The V and J genes are TRBV20-1 and TRBJ2-7; D unclear. The CDR3 is 12 amino acids. The V end lost 2 bases, the J end lost 0 bases, and 5 bases lay between the germline ends. The germline CDR1 and CDR2 sequences are DFQATT and SNEGSKA (reference sequence). CDR3 loop: CSARQNSYEQYF. The CDR3 DNA is TGCAGTGCTAGACAGAACTCCTACGAGCAGTACTTC.

This sequence joins TRBV12-3 or TRBV12-4 and TRBJ2-1, with D maybe TRBD1 (5 bases). The CDR3 consists of 15 residues. V was trimmed by 3 bases and J by 8 bases, leaving 17 bases between them. The CDR3 is CASSLPTVPTYEQFF. CDR3 nucleotides: TGTGCCAGCAGTTTGCCGACAGTACCTACATATGAGCAGTTCTTC.

The J gene is TRBJ1-2, the V gene TRBV7-9, with no clear D. Germline values: CDR1 SEHNR, CDR2 FQNEAQ (reference sequence). The CDR3 is 13 residues long. V was trimmed by 3 bases and J by 1 base, leaving 6 bases between them. This CDR3 is CASSFADNYGYTF. CDR3 DNA: TGTGCCAGCAGCTTCGCGGATAACTATGGCTACACCTTC.

This clonotype showed up just once. The junction departs from the called germline gene at one end, perhaps through a read error. This sequence joins TRBV28 and TRBJ2-1; D remains ambiguous. The CDR3 covers 11 residues. From germline, CDR1 is MDHEN and CDR2 SYDVKM. CDR3 sequence: CVSSRYNEQFF. The CDR3 nucleotides are TGTGTCAGCAGCAGATACAATGAGCAGTTCTTC.